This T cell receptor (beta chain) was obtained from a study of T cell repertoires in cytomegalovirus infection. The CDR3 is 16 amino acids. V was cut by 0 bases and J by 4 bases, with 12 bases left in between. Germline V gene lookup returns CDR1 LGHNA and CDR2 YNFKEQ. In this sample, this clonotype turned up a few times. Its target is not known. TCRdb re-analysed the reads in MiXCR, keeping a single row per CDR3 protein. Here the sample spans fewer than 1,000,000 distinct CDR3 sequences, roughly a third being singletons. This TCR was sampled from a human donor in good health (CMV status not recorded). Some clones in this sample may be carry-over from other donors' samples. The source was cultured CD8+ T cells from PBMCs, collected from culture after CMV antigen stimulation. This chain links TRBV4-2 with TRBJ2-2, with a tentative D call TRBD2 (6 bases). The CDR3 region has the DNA TGTGCCAGCAGCCAAGATCCGGGGGTCGGCACCGGGGAGCTGTTTTTT. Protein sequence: CASSQDPGVGTGELFF.